The entry below describes one T cell receptor (beta chain). Antigen specificity is unknown. The sample holds other DNA sequences that translate to the same CDR3. The sample originates from a study of a mutant IDH1 vaccine in newly diagnosed glioma. Time point indicated: week 5, during vaccination. Vaccine doses each comprised 300 ug of mutant IDH1 20-mer peptide, with topical imiquimod. TCRdb keeps only in-frame clones here, not all; method: immunoSEQ multiplex PCR. The data contain roughly 50,000 clones, about three quarters of them singletons. The CDR3 consists of 14 residues. Germline lookup yields CDR1 SGHNT and CDR2 YYREEE (reference sequence). V was pared by 0 bases and J by 6 bases, with 2 bases of the junction left unmatched.

The chain uses TRBV5-4 and TRBJ2-2, with 7 bases that match TRBD2. The source material was PBMCs, sampled from a glioma patient whose treatment included an IDH1 peptide vaccine. This receptor was identified in a woman aged 40 to 50 with glioma. CDR3 protein: CASSLGRGAGELFF. The CDR3 DNA follows: TGTGCCAGCAGCTTGGGTCGGGGGGCCGGGGAGCTGTTTTTT.